The 28 T cell receptor beta chains below all came from one sample that was sequenced in a study of blood T cell repertoires in COVID-19 (dated by TCRdb to 2020 to 2021). Library creation used the immunoSEQ multiplex PCR assay. In its TCRdb copy, this immuneACCESS table keeps in-frame sequences only and misses some clones. Where compared with another copy, unresolved V genes explain less than half of these, and the others have no known cause. This sample holds hundreds of thousands of clones; about 89% were observed only once. The ten largest clones take up 1.5% to 2% of the sample. The sample comprised peripheral blood. These receptors were collected from a woman aged 55-69 years who had recovered from COVID-19.

V is TRBV3-1 (or the pseudogene TRBV3-2) and J is TRBJ2-5; D remains ambiguous. Germline V gene lookup returns CDR1 LGHDT and CDR2 YNNKEL (reference sequence). This CDR3 region has 12 residues. The germline V and J ends were trimmed by 2 bases and 2 bases, with 3 bases remaining between them. CDR3 sequence (DNA): TGTGCCAGCAGCCAACTTCAAGAGACCCAGTACTTC. Protein product: CASSQLQETQYF.

CDR3 protein: CASSSSTGGAKYF. CDR3 nucleotides: TGTGCCAGCAGCTCCTCGACAGGGGGGGCCAAGTACTTC. The J gene is TRBJ2-7, the V gene TRBV6-5; 9 nucleotides match TRBD1. Germline CDR1 and CDR2: MNHEY and SVGAGI. J lost 11 bases, V lost 6 bases, and 11 bases had no gene match. This CDR3 has 13 amino acids.

The CDR3 spells CSVAPGTGRAEAFF. In DNA form, the CDR3 reads TGCAGCGTTGCACCAGGGACAGGGAGGGCTGAAGCTTTCTTT. The V and J genes are TRBV29-1 and TRBJ1-1, with 9 bases matching TRBD1. CDR3 length equals 14 residues. Germline V gives CDR1 SQVTM, CDR2 ANQGSEA. The V and J ends lost 4 bases and 6 bases, in that order; junction bases with no gene match: 9.

This clone was seen more than once but under ten times. The V and J genes are TRBV9 and TRBJ2-7; 11 positions agree with TRBD2. The germline V gene encodes CDR1 SGDLS and CDR2 YYNGEE. Trimming at V came to 4 bases and at J to 7 bases, leaving 10 bases not matched to a gene. The CDR3 length is 15 residues. CDR3 nucleotides: TGTGCCAGCAGCTTTACTAGCGGGGGAAGGGAAGAGCAGTACTTC. Residues: CASSFTSGGREEQYF.

J is TRBJ1-2 and V is TRBV27; 7 nucleotides match TRBD1. After removal of 1 base from V and 4 bases from J, the junction contained 0 bases not matched to a gene. The CDR3 spans 13 residues. CDR1 and CDR2 from the germline V gene are MNHEY and SMNVEV (reference sequence). CDR3 nucleotide sequence: TGTGCCAGCAGTTTATGGACAGGCTATGGCTACACCTTC. The encoded protein is CASSLWTGYGYTF.

This clone was seen repeatedly, ten times or more. The chain joins TRBV28 to TRBJ1-5; a possible D gene is TRBD1 (5 bases). The CDR3 loop spans 14 amino acids. V was pared by 8 bases and J by 1 base, with 12 bases between. Germline V gene data show CDR1 as MDHEN and CDR2 as SYDVKM. CDR3 sequence (DNA): TGTGCCAGCTTCGGGGGAGGGAGCAATCAGCCCCAGCATTTT. This sequence encodes CASFGGGSNQPQHF.

The chain recombines TRBV18 with TRBJ2-7; possible D gene TRBD1, 5 bases. V was pared by 3 bases and J by 4 bases, with 10 bases between. The CDR3 extends over 13 amino acids. Germline CDR1 is KGHSH and CDR2 is LQKENI. CDR3 in DNA: TGTGCCAGCTCACCGGGGCAACTTTACGAGCAGTACTTC. Residues: CASSPGQLYEQYF.

This clone was picked up one time. The chain joins TRBV9 to TRBJ1-2; TRBD1 is a possible D gene (6 bases). The CDR3 consists of 14 residues. Trimming shortened V by 5 bases and J by 3 bases, and 14 bases separated the two germline ends. Germline-derived CDR1 and CDR2 are SGDLS and YYNGEE. CDR3 nucleotide sequence: TGTGCCAGCAGAGGTAACAGGGTGCACTATGGCTACACCTTC. Protein product: CASRGNRVHYGYTF. Combining the CDR3 with reference TRBV9 and TRBJ1-2 gives the whole variable domain DSGVTQTPKHLITATGQRVTLRCSPRSGDLSVYWYQQSLDQGLQFLIQYYNGEERAKGNILERFSAQQFPDLHSELNLSSLELGDSALYFCASRGNRVHYGYTFGSGTRLTVV.

This rearrangement joins TRBV5-4 to TRBJ2-2, with a possible D match to TRBD1 (7 bases). V gave up 2 bases and J gave up 4 bases, with 15 bases separating them. Germline CDR1 reads SGHNT; CDR2 reads YYREEE (reference sequence). This CDR3 has 16 amino acids. CDR3 sequence reads: CASSFDREAVTGELFF. CDR3 DNA sequence: TGTGCCAGCAGCTTCGACAGGGAGGCGGTCACCGGGGAGCTGTTTTTT.

This sequence joins TRBV27 and TRBJ1-2; TRBD1 aligns across 8 bases. The ends lost 2 bases at V and 8 bases at J; junction bases unmatched: 10. Looked up from germline, CDR1 is MNHEY and CDR2 is SMNVEV (reference sequence). The CDR3 is 15 residues long. CDR3 in amino acids: CASSLTRQGARGYTF. The CDR3 region has the DNA TGTGCCAGCAGTTTAACTAGGCAGGGGGCGCGGGGCTACACCTTC.

J is TRBJ1-5 and V is TRBV10-3; D possibly corresponds to TRBD1 (5 bases). CDR1 and CDR2 (germline): ENHRY, SYGVKD. V was trimmed by 8 bases and J by 7 bases, leaving 12 bases between them. The CDR3 is made up of 12 amino acids. CDR3 nucleotide sequence: TGTGCCATCGGAGTAGGGGCCCAGCCCCAGCATTTT. As protein: CAIGVGAQPQHF.

The chain carries TRBV6-2 or TRBV6-3 and TRBJ2-5; the D gene is possibly TRBD1 (7 bases). CDR1 is MNHEY, CDR2 SVGEGT, per germline. V gave up 0 bases and J gave up 5 bases, with 16 bases separating them. This CDR3 comprises 16 residues. CDR3 protein: CASSYSSAGGQETQYF. The DNA of the CDR3 is TGTGCCAGCAGTTACTCCTCGGCAGGGGGGCAGGAGACCCAGTACTTC.

The J gene is TRBJ1-1, the V gene TRBV18; D is possibly TRBD1 (6 bases). CDR3 length: 16 residues. Germline assignment: CDR1 KGHSH and CDR2 LQKENI. The V and J ends lost 3 bases and 3 bases respectively, with 17 bases between them. CDR3 DNA: TGTGCCAGCTCACCCCCGGGCAGGGGAGAGGACACTGAAGCTTTCTTT. It codes for CASSPPGRGEDTEAFF.

This chain connects TRBV7-2 to TRBJ2-7, with 7 nucleotides matching TRBD1. There are 15 residues in the CDR3. Per the germline V gene, CDR1 is SGHTA and CDR2 is FQGNSA. Losses at the gene ends were 4 bases for V and 6 bases for J; bases not matched to a gene: 12. CDR3 amino acids: CASSSLPGQYIEQYF. CDR3 DNA sequence: TGTGCCAGCAGCTCCTTACCGGGACAGTACATCGAGCAGTACTTC.

The rearrangement joins TRBV5-5 to TRBJ2-7; weak D call: TRBD1 (6 bases). The CDR3 is 18 amino acids. Trimming cost V 4 bases and J 1 base, with 24 bases left between them. Per germline, CDR1 SGHKS and CDR2 YYEKEE (reference sequence). CDR3 amino acids: CASSRSIIGHRVSYEQYF. DNA for the CDR3: TGTGCCAGCAGCAGAAGTATCATCGGGCACAGGGTATCCTACGAGCAGTACTTC.

The V call is TRBV6-6, the J call TRBJ1-5; no clear D. Germline V CDR1 and CDR2: MNHNY, SVGAGI (reference sequence). Between the trimmed V and J ends, which lost 0 bases and 7 bases, there was a span of 10 bases. The CDR3 is made up of 14 amino acids. CDR3 coding DNA: TGTGCCAGCAGTTACTCGAATGTGGCACAGCCCCAGCATTTT. Residues: CASSYSNVAQPQHF.

The chain joins TRBV2 to TRBJ2-7; a possible D gene is TRBD2 (6 bases). Trimming removed 3 bases at V and 9 bases at J, with 15 bases between. CDR1 SNHLY and CDR2 FYNNEI come from the germline V gene. This CDR3 comprises 13 residues. The CDR3 spells CASSDGRGLGQYF. In nucleotides, the CDR3 is TGTGCCAGCAGTGATGGCCGGGGACTGGGGCAGTACTTC.

V usage is TRBV29-1 and J usage is TRBJ2-7, with TRBD2 matching 11 bases. The J segment lost 4 bases and the V segment lost 4 bases, leaving 3 bases of the junction unmatched. Germline V gene lookup returns CDR1 SQVTM and CDR2 ANQGSEA. The CDR3 covers 13 residues. CDR3 sequence reads: CSVGASGGYEQYF. Written as DNA, the CDR3 is TGCAGCGTTGGGGCTAGCGGGGGGTACGAGCAGTACTTC.

This clone has just one count. The chain has TRBV7-9 and TRBJ2-5, with D perhaps TRBD2 (7 bases). The CDR3 spans 17 residues. Germline loops: CDR1 SEHNR, CDR2 FQNEAQ (reference sequence). Trimming took off 5 bases at V and 3 bases at J, with 22 bases between the two ends. In DNA, the CDR3 is TGTGCCAGCAGCCTAGTGTCGGGCGGGGGCTCGAAAGAGACCCAGTACTTC. It translates to CASSLVSGGGSKETQYF. The variable domain in full, with the rest retrieved from reference TRBV7-9 and TRBJ2-5, is DTGVSQNPRHKITKRGQNVTFRCDPISEHNRLYWYRQTLGQGPEFLTYFQNEAQLEKSRLLSDRFSAERPKGSFSTLEIQRTEQGDSAMYLCASSLVSGGGSKETQYFGPGTRLLVL.

A single count supports this clone. V gene TRBV7-2 combines with J gene TRBJ1-3, with 8 bases fitting TRBD1. Germline V gives CDR1 SGHTA, CDR2 FQGNSA. J lost 3 bases, V lost 5 bases, and 3 bases had no gene match. There are 14 residues in the CDR3. The CDR3: CASSLDRVGNTIYF. Here the CDR3 DNA reads TGTGCCAGCAGCCTGGACAGGGTTGGAAACACCATATATTTT.

This clone has a handful of counts. The chain employs TRBV4-1 and TRBJ1-1; 8 bases are a match to TRBD1. The V gene end was trimmed by 2 bases and the J gene end by 5 bases; junction bases not matched to a gene: 7. The CDR3 is 15 residues long. Germline V gene sequence: CDR1 MGHRA, CDR2 YSYEKL. The CDR3 sequence: CASSQPRGQWTEAFF. As DNA, the CDR3 is TGCGCCAGCAGCCAACCCAGGGGGCAGTGGACTGAAGCTTTCTTT.

The gene calls are TRBV27 and TRBJ2-7, with 9 positions matching TRBD2. This CDR3 is built from 15 residues. The V gene end was trimmed by 4 bases and the J gene end by 2 bases; junction bases not matched to a gene: 6. CDR1 MNHEY and CDR2 SMNVEV come from the germline V gene (reference sequence). The CDR3 here is CASSYSLAGTYEQYF. The CDR3 region has the DNA TGTGCCAGCAGTTATAGCCTAGCGGGGACCTACGAGCAGTACTTC.

The rearrangement uses TRBV19 and TRBJ1-5, with a possible D match to TRBD1 (5 bases). Per the germline V gene, CDR1 is LNHDA and CDR2 is SQIVND (reference sequence). CDR3 size: 14 residues. The V end lost 5 bases, the J end lost 5 bases, and 13 bases lay between the germline ends. CDR3 protein: CASSLRTGDQPQHF. In DNA form, the CDR3 reads TGTGCCAGTAGTCTCCGCACGGGGGATCAGCCCCAGCATTTT.

The chain recombines TRBV18 with TRBJ1-6; tentative D call: TRBD1 (5 bases). Germline lookup yields CDR1 KGHSH and CDR2 LQKENI. The CDR3 runs 14 residues. The V end lost 3 bases, the J end lost 4 bases, and 7 bases lay between the germline ends. The CDR3 reads CASSPDTYNSPLHF. DNA for the CDR3: TGTGCCAGCTCACCGGACACTTATAATTCACCCCTCCACTTT.

V usage is TRBV18 and J usage is TRBJ2-1, with a weak D call TRBD2 (7 bases). Trimming cost V 6 bases and J 10 bases, with 22 bases left between them. Germline CDR1 KGHSH, CDR2 LQKENI. This CDR3 comprises 15 residues. The CDR3 protein is CASSKAGASRVEQFF. DNA for the CDR3: TGTGCCAGCTCTAAGGCGGGGGCGAGTCGAGTGGAGCAGTTCTTC.

V is TRBV6-9 and J is TRBJ2-5; possibly TRBD1 for D (6 bases). The CDR3 totals 14 residues. Per the germline V gene, CDR1 is MNHGY and CDR2 is SVAAGI. V was shortened by 3 bases and J by 2 bases, with 10 bases between the two germline ends. CDR3 region: CASSYRGRQETQYF. The CDR3 bases are TGTGCCAGCAGTTACAGGGGTCGGCAAGAGACCCAGTACTTC.

The chain joins TRBV5-4 to TRBJ1-4, with D tentatively TRBD1 (6 bases). The CDR3 is 14 residues long. Germline-derived CDR1 and CDR2 are SGHNT and YYREEE (reference sequence). V was cut by 1 base and J by 5 bases, with 9 bases left in between. CDR3 protein: CASSLNRANEKLFF. The CDR3 DNA follows: TGTGCCAGCAGCTTGAACAGGGCGAATGAAAAACTGTTTTTT.

The chain carries TRBV19 and TRBJ2-1; TRBD1 is a possible D gene (6 bases). The CDR3 covers 13 residues. Per germline, CDR1 LNHDA and CDR2 SQIVND (reference sequence). The V and J ends lost 5 bases and 5 bases respectively, with 10 bases between them. CDR3 DNA sequence: TGTGCCAGTAGTGCGTACAGGGACAATGAGCAGTTCTTC. Residues: CASSAYRDNEQFF.